The present T cell receptor (beta chain) was sequenced within a study of blood T cell repertoires in COVID-19 (dated by TCRdb to the early 2020s). Regarding the research as a whole: The collaborator samples originated in the United States, Italy and Spain and spanned the acute and convalescent phases of COVID-19. Nearly every sample came with metadata listing a de-identified subject ID, COVID-19 status, age in years and sex. The dataset comprised deeply sampled blood TCRbeta repertoires from subjects exposed to, actively infected with, or recovered from COVID-19. Where HLA class I and class II types were available, the types were taken from metadata supplied by the sample provider, not from assay-based typing. A freely available public database, intended as a resource for researchers studying the immune response to SARS-CoV-2, is where the repertoires were released. Samples were obtained from the ongoing ImmuneRACE study (first 160 participants) and from some 1,300 subjects provided by 6 global collaborators. The prospective study material was composed of cDNA or gDNA derived from T cells, B-cell-depleted T cells, or PBMCs. The full study reports these points: How much clinical and demographic metadata was included differed by source and by participant, and the metadata was provided uncurated.

TCRbeta CDR3 regions were amplified from genomic DNA by means of the immunoSEQ Assay, a bias-controlled multiplex PCR. For the original study's pipeline: The number of nucleated cells in each sample was estimated from the amplification of reference gene primers within the assay. Sequence reads were collapsed and filtered to measure the absolute abundance of every unique TCRbeta CDR3 rearrangement. For each sample, productive Simpson clonality was calculated as the square root of Simpson's diversity index across productive rearrangements. This immuneACCESS table, as held by TCRdb, lists in-frame sequences with V and J called but not all clones. Of the missing ones, under half trace to an unresolved V gene in checked studies; the others have no known cause. The V and J calls and clone size were taken over from that table, and D and trimming were inferred from the DNA. Present in this sample are 150,000 or so clones, more than 85% of which were seen just once. The ten largest clones add up to around 1.3% of the sample.

In the prospective study, participants were about 18 to 100 years old, resided in about two dozen geographic areas of the United States, and were enrolled through a virtual design. In the prospective study, cohorts were assigned on the basis of participant-reported clinical history obtained from a screening survey and a study questionnaire. Mobile phlebotomists in the prospective study collected whole blood, serum and a nasopharyngeal or oropharyngeal swab from every participant. Additional blood draws and questionnaires over an approximately 2-month period could optionally be provided by prospective study participants. Blood samples from the prospective study were shipped frozen or at room temperature prior to DNA extraction. About this clone itself: Its antigen target is currently unknown. No much larger clone is present one base from it, and per-base qualities are unavailable.

Via the germline V gene, CDR1 is LGHNT and CDR2 FRNRAP. The CDR3 covers 15 residues, taking in both the cysteine and the phenylalanine. Only the CDR3 DNA is retained, 45 bases long and in frame from the first base. Trimming removed 6 bases from V and 1 base from J; the gene matches leave 5 bases unexplained. In this chain, TRBV12-5 is recombined with TRBJ2-7; 11 of the junction bases match TRBD2. What was sequenced was PBMCs or T cells enriched from blood (not recorded which). This sequence was found in a human donor with acute COVID-19. The donor label of this sample is uncertain. The DNA sequence is given as TGTGCTAGTGGAGCGGGACTAGCGGTATCCTACGAGCAGTACTTC. This gives the protein CASGAGLAVSYEQYF.